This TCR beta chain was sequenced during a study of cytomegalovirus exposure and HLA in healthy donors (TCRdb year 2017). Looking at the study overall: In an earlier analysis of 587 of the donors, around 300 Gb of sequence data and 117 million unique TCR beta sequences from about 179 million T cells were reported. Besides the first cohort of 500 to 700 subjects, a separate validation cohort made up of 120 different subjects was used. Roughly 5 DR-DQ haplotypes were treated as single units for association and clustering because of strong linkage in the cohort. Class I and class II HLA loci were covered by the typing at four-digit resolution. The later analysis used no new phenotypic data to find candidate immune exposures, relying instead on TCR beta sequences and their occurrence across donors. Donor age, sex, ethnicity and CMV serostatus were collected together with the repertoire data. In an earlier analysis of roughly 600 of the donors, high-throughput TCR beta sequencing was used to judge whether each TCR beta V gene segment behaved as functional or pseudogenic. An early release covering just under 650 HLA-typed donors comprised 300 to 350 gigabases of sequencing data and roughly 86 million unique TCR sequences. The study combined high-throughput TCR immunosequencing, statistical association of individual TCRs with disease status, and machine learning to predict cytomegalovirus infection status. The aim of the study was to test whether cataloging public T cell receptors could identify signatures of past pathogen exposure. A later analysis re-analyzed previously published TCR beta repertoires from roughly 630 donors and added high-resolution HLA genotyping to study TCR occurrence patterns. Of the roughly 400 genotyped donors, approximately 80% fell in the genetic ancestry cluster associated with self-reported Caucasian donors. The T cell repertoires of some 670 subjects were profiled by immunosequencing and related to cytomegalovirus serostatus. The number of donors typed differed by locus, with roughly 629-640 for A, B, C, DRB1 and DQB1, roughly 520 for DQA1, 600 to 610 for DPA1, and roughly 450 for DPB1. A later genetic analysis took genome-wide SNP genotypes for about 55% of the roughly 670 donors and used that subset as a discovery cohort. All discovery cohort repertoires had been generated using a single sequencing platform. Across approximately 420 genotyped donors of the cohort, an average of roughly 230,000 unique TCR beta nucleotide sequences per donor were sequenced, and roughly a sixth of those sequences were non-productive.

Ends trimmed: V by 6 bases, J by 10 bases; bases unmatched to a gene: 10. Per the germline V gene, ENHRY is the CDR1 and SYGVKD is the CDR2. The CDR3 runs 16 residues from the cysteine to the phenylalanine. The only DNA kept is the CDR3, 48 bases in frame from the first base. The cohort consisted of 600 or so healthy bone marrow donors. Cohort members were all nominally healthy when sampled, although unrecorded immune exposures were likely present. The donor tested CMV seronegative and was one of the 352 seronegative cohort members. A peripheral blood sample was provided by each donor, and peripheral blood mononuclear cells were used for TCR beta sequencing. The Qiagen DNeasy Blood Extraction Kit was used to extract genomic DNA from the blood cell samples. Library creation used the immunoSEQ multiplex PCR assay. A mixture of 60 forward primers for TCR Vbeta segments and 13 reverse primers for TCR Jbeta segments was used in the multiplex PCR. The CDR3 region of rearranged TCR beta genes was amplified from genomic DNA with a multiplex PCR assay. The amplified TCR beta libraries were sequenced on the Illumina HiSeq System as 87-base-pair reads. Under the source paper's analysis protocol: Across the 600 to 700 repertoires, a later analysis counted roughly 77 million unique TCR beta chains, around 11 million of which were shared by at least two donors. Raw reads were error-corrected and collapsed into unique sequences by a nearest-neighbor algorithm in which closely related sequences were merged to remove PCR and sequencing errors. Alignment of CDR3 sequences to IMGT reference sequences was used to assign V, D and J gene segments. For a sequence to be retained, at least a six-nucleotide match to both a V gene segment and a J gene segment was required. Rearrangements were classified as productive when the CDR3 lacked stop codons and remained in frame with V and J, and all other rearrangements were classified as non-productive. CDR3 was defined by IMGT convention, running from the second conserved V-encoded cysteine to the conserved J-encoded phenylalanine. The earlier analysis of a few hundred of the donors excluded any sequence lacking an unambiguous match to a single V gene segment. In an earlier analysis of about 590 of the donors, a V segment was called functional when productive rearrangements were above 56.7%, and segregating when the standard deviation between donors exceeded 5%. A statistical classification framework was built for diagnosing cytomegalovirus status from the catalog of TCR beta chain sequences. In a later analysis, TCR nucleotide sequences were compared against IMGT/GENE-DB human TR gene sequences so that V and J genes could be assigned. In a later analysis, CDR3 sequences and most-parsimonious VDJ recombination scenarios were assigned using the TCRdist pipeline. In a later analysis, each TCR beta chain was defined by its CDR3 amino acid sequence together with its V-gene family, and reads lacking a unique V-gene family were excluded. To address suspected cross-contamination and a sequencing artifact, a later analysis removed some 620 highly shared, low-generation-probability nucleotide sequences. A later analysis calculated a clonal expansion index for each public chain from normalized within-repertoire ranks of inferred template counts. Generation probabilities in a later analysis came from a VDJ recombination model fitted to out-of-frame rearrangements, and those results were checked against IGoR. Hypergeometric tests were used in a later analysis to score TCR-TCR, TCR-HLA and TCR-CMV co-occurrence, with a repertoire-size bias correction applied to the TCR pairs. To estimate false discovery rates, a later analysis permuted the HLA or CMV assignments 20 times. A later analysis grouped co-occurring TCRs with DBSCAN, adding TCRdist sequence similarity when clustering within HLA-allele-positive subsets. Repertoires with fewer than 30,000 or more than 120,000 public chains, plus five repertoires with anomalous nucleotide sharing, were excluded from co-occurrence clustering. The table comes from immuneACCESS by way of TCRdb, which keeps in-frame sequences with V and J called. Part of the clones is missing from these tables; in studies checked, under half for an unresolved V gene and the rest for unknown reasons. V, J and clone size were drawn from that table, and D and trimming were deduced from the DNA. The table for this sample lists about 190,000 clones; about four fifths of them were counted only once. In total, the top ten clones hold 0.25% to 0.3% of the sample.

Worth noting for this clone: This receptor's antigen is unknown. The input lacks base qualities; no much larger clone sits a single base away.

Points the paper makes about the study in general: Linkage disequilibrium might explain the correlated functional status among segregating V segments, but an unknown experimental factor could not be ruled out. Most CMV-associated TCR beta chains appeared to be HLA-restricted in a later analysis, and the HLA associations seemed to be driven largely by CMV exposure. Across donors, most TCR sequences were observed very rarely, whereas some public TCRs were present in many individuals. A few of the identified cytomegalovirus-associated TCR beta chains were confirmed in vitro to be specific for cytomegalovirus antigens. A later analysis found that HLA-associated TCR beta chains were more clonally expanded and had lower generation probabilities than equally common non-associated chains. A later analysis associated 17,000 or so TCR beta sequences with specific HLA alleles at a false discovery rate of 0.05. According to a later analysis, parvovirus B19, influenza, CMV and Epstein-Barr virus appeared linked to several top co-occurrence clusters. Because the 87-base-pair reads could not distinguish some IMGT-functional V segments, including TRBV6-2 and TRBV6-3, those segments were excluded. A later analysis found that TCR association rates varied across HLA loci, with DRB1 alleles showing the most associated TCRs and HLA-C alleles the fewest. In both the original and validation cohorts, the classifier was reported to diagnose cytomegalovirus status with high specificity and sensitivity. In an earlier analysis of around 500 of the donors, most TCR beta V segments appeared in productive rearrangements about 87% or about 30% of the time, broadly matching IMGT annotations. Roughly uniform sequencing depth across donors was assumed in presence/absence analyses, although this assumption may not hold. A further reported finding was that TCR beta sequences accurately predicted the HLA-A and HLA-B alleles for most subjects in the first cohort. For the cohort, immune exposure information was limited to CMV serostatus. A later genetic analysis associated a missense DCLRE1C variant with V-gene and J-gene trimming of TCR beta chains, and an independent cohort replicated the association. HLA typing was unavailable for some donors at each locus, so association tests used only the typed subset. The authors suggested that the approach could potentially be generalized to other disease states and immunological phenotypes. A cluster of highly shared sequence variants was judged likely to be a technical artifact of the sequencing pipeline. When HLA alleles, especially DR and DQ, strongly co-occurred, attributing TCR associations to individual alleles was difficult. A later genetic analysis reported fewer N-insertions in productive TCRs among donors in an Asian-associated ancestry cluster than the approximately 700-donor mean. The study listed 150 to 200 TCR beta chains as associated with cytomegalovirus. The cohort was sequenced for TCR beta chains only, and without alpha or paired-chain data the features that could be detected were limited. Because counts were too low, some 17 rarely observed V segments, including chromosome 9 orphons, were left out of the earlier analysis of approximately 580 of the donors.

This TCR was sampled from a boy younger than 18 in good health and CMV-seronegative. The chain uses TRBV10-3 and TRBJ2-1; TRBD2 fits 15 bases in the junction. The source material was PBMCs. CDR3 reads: CAIREKGLAGGTEQFF. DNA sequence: TGTGCCATCAGGGAGAAGGGACTAGCGGGGGGTACGGAGCAGTTCTTC.